This T cell receptor (beta chain) stems from a study of T cells after yellow fever vaccination. Study findings and constraints: FACS-sorted repertoires could contain abundant clonotypes contaminating from the bulk population.

Template switching with 5'RACE generated the TCR cDNA and added a universal primer site and UMIs. Each CDR3 protein is one row after TCRdb ran MiXCR on the 5' RACE reads. The sample includes 500,000 to 650,000 distinct CDR3 sequences, around a sixth seen only once; the top ten take roughly a sixth. Concerning this clonotype itself: The antigen is not known.

V was pared by 4 bases and J by 0 bases, with 19 bases between. Germline loops: CDR1 SGHAT, CDR2 FQDESV (reference sequence). The CDR3 extends over 18 amino acids. Sequences were derived from PBMCs, sampled 5 to 6 days after the first yellow fever vaccination. This chain connects TRBV11-1 to TRBJ2-1; unclear D gene. The TCR sequence derives from a man between 18 and 29 years old who received the YFV17D yellow fever vaccine. CDR3 sequence reads: CASSSSTPRPSSYNEQFF. In DNA form, the CDR3 reads TGTGCCAGCAGCTCGTCTACCCCTCGTCCGAGCTCCTACAATGAGCAGTTCTTC.